One sample yielded the 18 T cell receptor beta chains listed below, sequenced in a study of regulatory T cells in long-lasting Graves disease (dated by TCRdb to about 2021). In the paper's terms, the time point label means: newly diagnosed GD, antithyroid drugs for less than 3 months. For both TCR sequencing and RNA sequencing, RNA was extracted from PBMCs in TRIzol. To prepare the library, multiplex PCR was applied. The sequencing machine was an Illumina HiSeq 4000. To build TCR beta libraries, CDR3 regions were amplified by Arm-PCR using iRepertoire HTBI primers. TCRdb reran the public reads through fastp at Q25 and MiXCR, keeping productive beta chains. A single entry per CDR3 protein holds the most common genes and DNA from its merged rows. The sample includes around 250,000 distinct CDR3 sequences, with about 20% observed a single time. The ten largest clones represent 14% of the sample. This sample was shared with a second study, whose subject was T cells in Graves' hyperthyroidism and ophthalmopathy.

Here the sequenced sample was peripheral blood mononuclear cells (PBMCs), taken at new diagnosis, from a patient treated with antithyroid drugs. Receptors were obtained from a woman under 40 with Graves disease. Donor details come from another sample of the same person, matched by shared clones.

The table lists this clonotype with a few counts. A far larger clone is a single base away, which makes a read error likely. The chain couples TRBV7-9 to TRBJ2-4, with a weak D call TRBD1 (6 bases). The J call may be mistaken, given a closer DNA end match to TRBJ2-7. The CDR3 loop spans 16 amino acids. Germline lookup yields CDR1 SEHNR and CDR2 FQNEAQ (reference sequence). The CDR3 nucleotides are TGTGCCAGCAGCTTAGCGCCGGACAGTACAGGGTACGAGCAGTACTTC. This sequence encodes CASSLAPDSTGYEQYF.

This clonotype was found many times. The genes are TRBV19 and TRBJ1-5, with 11 bases fitting TRBD1. This CDR3 is built from 16 residues. Germline CDR1 LNHDA, CDR2 SQIVND (reference sequence). With 0 bases clipped from V and 6 bases from J, the junction kept 4 bases outside the gene matches. The CDR3 coding sequence is TGTGCCAGTAGTATAGATGGGACAGGGGGAGGTCAGCCCCAGCATTTT. This codes for CASSIDGTGGGQPQHF.

This clonotype was recorded many times. This sequence joins TRBV20-1 and TRBJ1-1; D is unresolved. The CDR3 has 15 amino acids. Germline V gene data show CDR1 as DFQATT and CDR2 as SNEGSKA (reference sequence). V was clipped by 0 bases and J by 2 bases, with 13 bases between them. CDR3 DNA sequence: TGCAGTGCTAGAGAGGACGGGGAAACCAACACTGAAGCTTTCTTT. The encoded protein is CSAREDGETNTEAFF.

This clonotype has at least ten counts. The rearrangement uses TRBV7-9 and TRBJ2-7, with 7 bases matching TRBD1. Per germline, CDR1 SEHNR and CDR2 FQNEAQ (reference sequence). This CDR3 region has 16 residues. J lost 7 bases, V lost 0 bases, and 12 bases had no gene match. The CDR3 loop reads CASSLALRGGSKEQYF. The CDR3 DNA reads TGTGCCAGCAGCTTAGCGCTCCGAGGGGGCTCGAAAGAGCAGTACTTC.

This clonotype has ten or more counts. The rearrangement uses TRBV6-1 and TRBJ2-7; D is possibly TRBD1 (5 bases). This CDR3 is 13 amino acids long. The germline CDR1 and CDR2 sequences are MNHNS and SASEGT. Trimming removed 6 bases from V and 3 bases from J, with 12 bases in between. The CDR3 here is CASSSGLGYEQYF. Here the CDR3 DNA reads TGTGCCAGCAGCTCAGGGTTGGGCTACGAGCAGTACTTC.

The chain recombines TRBV6-1 with TRBJ1-6, with 7 nucleotides matching TRBD1. CDR3 length equals 14 residues. CDR1 and CDR2 from the germline V gene are MNHNS and SASEGT. The V gene end was trimmed by 8 bases and the J gene end by 7 bases; junction bases not matched to a gene: 8. CDR3 region: CASGPGQWNSPLHF. The DNA of the CDR3 is TGTGCCAGCGGCCCGGGACAGTGGAATTCACCCCTCCACTTT.

The chain links TRBV10-2 to TRBJ2-1; weak D call: TRBD2 (5 bases). Trimming left V 2 bases short and J 10 bases short, with 15 bases between. This CDR3 is built from 14 residues. CDR1 and CDR2 from the germline V gene are WSHSY and SAAADI. CDR3 in DNA: TGCGCCAGCAGTGAGGGCGGGCATGTCTACGAGCAGTTCTTC. It codes for CASSEGGHVYEQFF.

This clonotype was detected ten times or more. V usage is TRBV2 and J usage is TRBJ2-5; D might be TRBD1 or TRBD2, each matching 6 bases. CDR1 and CDR2 (germline): SNHLY, FYNNEI. Trimming pared 5 bases from V and 5 bases from J, leaving 18 bases between. The CDR3 runs 15 residues. CDR3 sequence reads: CASSRLGGPWETQYF. As DNA, the CDR3 is TGTGCCAGCAGTCGCCTAGGGGGGCCATGGGAGACCCAGTACTTC.

This clonotype was counted ten times or more. This chain links TRBV20-1 with TRBJ2-7, with D possibly TRBD1 on 5 matching bases. Germline assignment: CDR1 DFQATT and CDR2 SNEGSKA (reference sequence). Trimming shortened V by 3 bases and J by 6 bases, and 6 bases separated the two germline ends. This CDR3 region has 10 residues. The CDR3 DNA follows: TGCAGTGCTAGTAGGGGCGAGCAGTACTTC. Protein sequence: CSASRGEQYF.

In this sample, this clonotype turned up a few times. The V call is TRBV19, the J call TRBJ1-2; possible D gene TRBD1, 6 bases. V was clipped by 5 bases and J by 8 bases, with 15 bases between them. Germline V lookup: CDR1 LNHDA, CDR2 SQIVND (reference sequence). The CDR3 is 13 amino acids. The CDR3 reads CASSSRDTVGYTF. For the CDR3, the DNA is TGTGCCAGTAGTTCCCGGGACACCGTAGGCTACACCTTC.

This clonotype has ten or more counts. The CDR3 nucleotides read TGCAGCGTTGAATTGCCTCTTGCCGCTGAAGCTTTCTTT. Translating it yields CSVELPLAAEAFF. V gene TRBV29-1 combines with J gene TRBJ1-1; D not certain. V lost 2 bases and J lost 6, with 13 bases in between. This CDR3 is 13 amino acids long. Germline V gene sequence: CDR1 SQVTM, CDR2 ANQGSEA.

This clonotype showed up many times. CDR3 sequence reads: CSARDSSAGENGYTF. In DNA, the CDR3 is TGCAGTGCTAGAGATAGTTCGGCAGGGGAAAATGGCTACACCTTC. The gene calls are TRBV20-1 and TRBJ1-2; weak D call: TRBD1 (6 bases). This CDR3 has 15 residues. V gave up 0 bases and J gave up 6 bases, with 17 bases separating them. Germline assignment: CDR1 DFQATT and CDR2 SNEGSKA (reference sequence).

This clonotype was detected a few times. This chain connects TRBV19 to TRBJ2-5; 7 nucleotides line up with TRBD2. With 3 bases clipped from V and 4 bases from J, the junction kept 5 bases outside the gene matches. Germline V lookup: CDR1 LNHDA, CDR2 SQIVND (reference sequence). CDR3 size: 14 residues. The CDR3 loop is CASSILAVGETQYF. The DNA of the CDR3 is TGTGCCAGTAGTATCCTAGCGGTCGGAGAGACCCAGTACTTC. The full variable domain, with the rest looked up from reference TRBV19 and TRBJ2-5, is DGGITQSPKYLFRKEGQNVTLSCEQNLNHDAMYWYRQDPGQGLRLIYYSQIVNDFQKGDIAEGYSVSREKKESFPLTVTSAQKNPTAFYLCASSILAVGETQYFGPGTRLLVL.

The sample holds many counts of this clonotype. This chain joins TRBV11-2 and TRBJ2-7; no reliable D call. The length of the CDR3 is 15 residues. Germline V gene sequence: CDR1 SGHAT, CDR2 FQNNGV. V dropped 0 bases and J dropped 2 bases, with 11 bases sitting between them. Written as DNA, the CDR3 is TGTGCCAGCAGCTTAGATAGCCCCACGCCCTACGAGCAGTACTTC. Translating gives CASSLDSPTPYEQYF.

This clonotype was observed at least ten times. This chain joins TRBV18 and TRBJ2-7, with TRBD1 matching over 8 bases. Germline loops: CDR1 KGHSH, CDR2 LQKENI. J gave up 4 bases and V 5 bases, and 10 bases lay outside the gene matches. This CDR3 region has 15 residues. CDR3 in DNA: TGTGCCAGCTCAGCCCCCAATGACAGGGGTTACGAGCAGTACTTC. Protein sequence: CASSAPNDRGYEQYF.

This chain links TRBV10-1 with TRBJ2-3; no clear D gene. The ends were cut back, 6 bases at V and 5 bases at J, with 15 bases in the middle. There are 14 residues in the CDR3. Germline CDR1 is WNHNN and CDR2 is SYGVQD (reference sequence). CDR3 DNA sequence: TGCGCCAGCAGGGAAGGGTCTACGGGAGATACGCAGTATTTT. Translation: CASREGSTGDTQYF.

At least ten counts were recorded for this clonotype. The genes are TRBV20-1 and TRBJ1-1; D may be TRBD1 (5 bases). Trimming shortened V by 3 bases and J by 7 bases, and 12 bases separated the two germline ends. This CDR3 is 12 amino acids long. Germline lookup yields CDR1 DFQATT and CDR2 SNEGSKA (reference sequence). CDR3 coding DNA: TGCAGTGCTAGGGGGCAATGGGGTGAAGCTTTCTTT. It encodes CSARGQWGEAFF.

V is TRBV9 and J is TRBJ2-5; perhaps TRBD2 as D (5 bases). Trimming stripped 0 bases from V and 5 bases from J, with 14 bases between. Germline CDR1 is SGDLS and CDR2 is YYNGEE. The CDR3 is 15 residues long. The chain's CDR3 is CASSVGVGSGETQYF. As DNA, the CDR3 is TGTGCCAGCAGCGTAGGTGTAGGTTCGGGGGAGACCCAGTACTTC.